Shown below are 10 T cell receptor beta chains from a single sample sequenced in a study of human T cells and chemical hapten exposure. The time point here: patch test 1, 2 weeks after DPC sensitization. The sample's treatment: therapeutic diphenylcyclopropenone sensitization with weekly scalp DPC. TCRdb reprocessed the RACE reads with MiXCR, giving one entry per CDR3 protein. Of approximately 80,000 distinct CDR3 sequences listed, 9.5% to 12% are singletons. The source material was whole blood, sampled in connection with sensitization to the hapten diphenylcyclopropenone (DPC). The source is a woman aged 45-65 years with alopecia areata. Some clones in this sample may be carry-over from other donors' samples.

This clonotype was found many times. CDR3 in DNA: TGCAGTGCTCTGACTAGCGGGAGGGATGAGACCCAGTACTTC. Protein sequence: CSALTSGRDETQYF. The chain joins TRBV20-1 to TRBJ2-5, with 14 bases lining up with TRBD2. CDR1 and CDR2 (germline): DFQATT, SNEGSKA (reference sequence). This CDR3 is built from 14 residues. With 5 bases clipped from V and 5 bases from J, the junction kept 4 bases outside the gene matches.

This clonotype has at least ten counts. This rearrangement joins TRBV12-3 or TRBV12-4 to TRBJ1-4, with no clear D. The V and J ends lost 6 bases and 11 bases respectively, with 19 bases between them. CDR3 length equals 14 residues. Here the CDR3 reads CASSPGPSRRKLFF. In nucleotides, the CDR3 is TGTGCCAGCAGCCCCGGGCCCTCCCGACGGAAACTGTTTTTT.

This clonotype has more than one count but fewer than ten. J is TRBJ2-3 and V is TRBV7-9; 8 positions agree with TRBD2. In germline, CDR1 is SEHNR, CDR2 FQNEAQ (reference sequence). The junction had 7 bases not matched to a gene; V was cut back by 3 bases and J by 2 bases. The CDR3 sequence is 16 residues long. CDR3: CASSFASGRATDTQYF. The CDR3, as DNA: TGTGCCAGCAGCTTTGCGAGCGGGAGAGCCACAGATACGCAGTATTTT.

The chain combines TRBV3-1 with TRBJ1-1; D is unresolved. The ends were cut back, 1 base at V and 6 bases at J, with 6 bases in the middle. Germline V lookup: CDR1 LGHDT, CDR2 YNNKEL (reference sequence). CDR3 size: 12 residues. Here the CDR3 reads CASSQGRSEAFF. CDR3 nucleotide sequence: TGTGCCAGCAGCCAAGGCAGATCTGAAGCTTTCTTT. Using reference TRBV3-1 and TRBJ1-1 for the parts outside the CDR3, the full variable domain is DTAVSQTPKYLVTQMGNDKSIKCEQNLGHDTMYWYKQDSKKFLKIMFSYNNKELIINETVPNRFSPKSPDKAHLNLHINSLELGDSAVYFCASSQGRSEAFFGQGTRLTVV.

This clonotype came up many times. This rearrangement joins TRBV4-2 to TRBJ2-1; TRBD2 matches at 10 bases. The length of the CDR3 is 16 residues. Germline V CDR1 and CDR2: LGHNA, YNFKEQ. Trimming at V came to 4 bases and at J to 1 base, leaving 4 bases not matched to a gene. The CDR3 protein is CASSRGSGGSYNEQFF. The CDR3 nucleotides read TGTGCCAGCAGCCGGGGTAGCGGGGGGTCCTACAATGAGCAGTTCTTC.

This clonotype was recorded at least ten times. This chain connects TRBV20-1 to TRBJ2-6; D is perhaps TRBD1 (6 bases). The CDR3 contains 16 residues. Per germline, CDR1 DFQATT and CDR2 SNEGSKA (reference sequence). The V gene lost 0 bases and the J gene lost 0 bases, with 9 bases spanning the gap. CDR3 nucleotide sequence: TGCAGTGCTAGAGATGGACAGAGCTCTGGGGCCAACGTCCTGACTTTC. Protein sequence: CSARDGQSSGANVLTF.

V and J are TRBV29-1 and TRBJ1-1; D perhaps matches TRBD1 (5 bases). CDR3 size: 12 residues. Deletions cut 0 bases from V and 13 bases from J, with 15 bases between. CDR1 is SQVTM and CDR2 is ANQGSEA in the germline V gene. The CDR3 spells CSVEDRQGVDFF. CDR3 in DNA: TGCAGCGTTGAAGATAGGCAGGGAGTTGATTTCTTT.

A few counts support this clonotype. The chain employs TRBV7-2 and TRBJ1-5, with D maybe TRBD1 (5 bases). V lost 0 bases to trimming and J lost 1 base, with 7 bases between them. The germline V gene encodes CDR1 SGHTA and CDR2 FQGNSA. This CDR3 has 15 amino acids. The DNA of the CDR3 is TGTGCCAGCAGCTTAGCTGCAGGGAGCAATCAGCCCCAGCATTTT. Encoded protein: CASSLAAGSNQPQHF.

The chain uses TRBV28 and TRBJ2-1; 14 nucleotides match TRBD2. Trimming cost V 5 bases and J 15 bases; bases outside gene matches: 9. The length of the CDR3 is 14 residues. Germline loops: CDR1 MDHEN, CDR2 SYDVKM. The CDR3 region is CASSPETSGRATFF. DNA of the CDR3: TGTGCCAGCAGTCCCGAGACTAGCGGGAGGGCCACGTTCTTC. Together with reference TRBV28 and TRBJ2-1, the CDR3 gives the full variable domain: DVKVTQSSRYLVKRTGEKVFLECVQDMDHENMFWYRQDPGLGLRLIYFSYDVKMKEKGDIPEGYSVSREKKERFSLILESASTNQTSMYLCASSPETSGRATFFGPGTRLTVL.

This clonotype has ten or more counts. The rearrangement joins TRBV6-5 to TRBJ2-1; D remains unclear. V was shortened by 2 bases and J by 15 bases, with 17 bases between the two germline ends. CDR1 is MNHEY and CDR2 is SVGAGI in the germline V gene. This CDR3 contains 13 residues. As DNA, the CDR3 is TGTGCCAGCAGTTACGAAGCAGGCCGGATTCTGTTCTTC. Protein product: CASSYEAGRILFF.